This T cell receptor beta chain was identified in a study of regulatory T cells in long-lasting Graves disease. Study outcomes and limitations: Those with persistent Graves' had less TCR diversity than newly diagnosed patients.

This clonotype occurred a few times. Its antigen is not identified. Described time point: newly diagnosed GD, antithyroid drugs for less than 3 months. Generation of the TCR library employed RNA extracted from PBMCs. This CDR3 comprises 14 residues. CDR1 and CDR2 (germline): SQVTM, ANQGSEA. The V and J ends lost 5 bases and 0 bases respectively, with 11 bases between them. CDR3 regions were amplified by Arm-PCR using iRepertoire HTBI primers to build TCR beta libraries. TCRdb processed the multiplex PCR reads anew with MiXCR; each CDR3 protein has one entry. The repertoire has approximately 470,000 distinct CDR3 sequences, 15% to 20% of them found once; the top ten carry 10% to 15%. The same data also went into a second study, on T cells in Graves' hyperthyroidism and ophthalmopathy. That source reports: HTBI primers were employed in a first-round RT-PCR of the TCR CDR3. Among thyroid clonotypes expanded above 0.001, most also appeared in blood.

The source is a man aged 40-49 years with Graves disease. The specimen was peripheral blood mononuclear cells (PBMCs), collected at new diagnosis, from a patient treated with antithyroid drugs. The chain is built from TRBV29-1 and TRBJ2-1, with a weak D call TRBD1 (6 bases). CDR3 nucleotide sequence: TGCAGCGTTCCCAGGGGCAGCTCCTACAATGAGCAGTTCTTC. Translation gives CSVPRGSSYNEQFF.